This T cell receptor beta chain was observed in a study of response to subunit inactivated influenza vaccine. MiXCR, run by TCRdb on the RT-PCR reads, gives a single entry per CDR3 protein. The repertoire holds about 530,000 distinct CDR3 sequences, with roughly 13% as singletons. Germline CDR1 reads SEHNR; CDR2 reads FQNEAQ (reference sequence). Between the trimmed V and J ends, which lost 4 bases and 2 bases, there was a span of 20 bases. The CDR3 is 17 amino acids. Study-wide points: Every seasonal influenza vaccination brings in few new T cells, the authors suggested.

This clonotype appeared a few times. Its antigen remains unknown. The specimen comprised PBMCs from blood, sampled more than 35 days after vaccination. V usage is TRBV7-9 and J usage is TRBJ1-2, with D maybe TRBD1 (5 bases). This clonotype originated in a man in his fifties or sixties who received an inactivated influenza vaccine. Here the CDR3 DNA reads TGTGCCAGCAGCTCAATTGGGGCAGCCATTGCCAACTATGGCTACACCTTC. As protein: CASSSIGAAIANYGYTF.